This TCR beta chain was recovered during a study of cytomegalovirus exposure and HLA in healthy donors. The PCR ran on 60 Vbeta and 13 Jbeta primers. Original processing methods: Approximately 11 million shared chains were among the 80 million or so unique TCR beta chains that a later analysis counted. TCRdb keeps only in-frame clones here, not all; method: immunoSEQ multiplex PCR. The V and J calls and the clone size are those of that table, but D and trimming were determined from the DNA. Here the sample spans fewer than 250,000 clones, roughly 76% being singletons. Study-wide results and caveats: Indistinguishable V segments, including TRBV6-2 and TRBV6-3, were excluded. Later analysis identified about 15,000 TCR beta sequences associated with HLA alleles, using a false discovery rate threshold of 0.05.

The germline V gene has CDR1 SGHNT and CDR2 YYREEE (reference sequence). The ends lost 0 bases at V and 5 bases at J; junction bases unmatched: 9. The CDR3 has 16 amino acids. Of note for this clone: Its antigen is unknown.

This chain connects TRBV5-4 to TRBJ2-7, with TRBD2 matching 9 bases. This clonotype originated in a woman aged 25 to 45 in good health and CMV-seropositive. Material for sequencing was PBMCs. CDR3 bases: TGTGCCAGCAGCTTGGAATGGGTAGCGGGAGACCACGAGCAGTACTTC. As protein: CASSLEWVAGDHEQYF.